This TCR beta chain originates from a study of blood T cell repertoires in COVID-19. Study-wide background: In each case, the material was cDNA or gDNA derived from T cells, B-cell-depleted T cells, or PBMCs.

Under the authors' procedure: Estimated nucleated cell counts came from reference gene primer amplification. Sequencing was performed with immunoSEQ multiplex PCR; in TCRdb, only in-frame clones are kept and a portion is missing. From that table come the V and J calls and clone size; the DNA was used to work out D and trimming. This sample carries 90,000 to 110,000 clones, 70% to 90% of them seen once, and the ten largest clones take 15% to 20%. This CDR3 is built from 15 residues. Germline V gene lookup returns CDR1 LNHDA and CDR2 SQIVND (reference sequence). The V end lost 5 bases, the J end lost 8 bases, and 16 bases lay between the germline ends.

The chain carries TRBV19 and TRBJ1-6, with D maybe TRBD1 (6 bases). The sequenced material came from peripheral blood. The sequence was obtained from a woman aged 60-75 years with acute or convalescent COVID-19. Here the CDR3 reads CASSPVWGPDSPLHF. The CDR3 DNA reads TGTGCCAGTAGTCCCGTCTGGGGGCCCGATTCACCCCTCCACTTT.